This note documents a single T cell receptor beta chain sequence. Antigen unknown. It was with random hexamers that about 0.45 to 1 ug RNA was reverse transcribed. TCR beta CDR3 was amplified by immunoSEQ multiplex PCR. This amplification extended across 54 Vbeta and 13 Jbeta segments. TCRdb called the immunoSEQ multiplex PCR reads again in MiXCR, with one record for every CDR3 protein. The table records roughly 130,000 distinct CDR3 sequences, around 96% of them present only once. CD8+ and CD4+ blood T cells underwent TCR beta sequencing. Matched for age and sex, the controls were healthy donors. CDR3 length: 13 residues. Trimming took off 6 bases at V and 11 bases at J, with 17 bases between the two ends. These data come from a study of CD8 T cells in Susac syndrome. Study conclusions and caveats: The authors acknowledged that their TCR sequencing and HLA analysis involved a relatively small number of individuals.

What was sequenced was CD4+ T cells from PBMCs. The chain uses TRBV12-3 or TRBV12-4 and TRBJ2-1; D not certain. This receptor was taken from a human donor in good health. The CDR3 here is CASSTLGGSKQFF. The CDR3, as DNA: TGTGCCAGCAGCACGCTCGGCGGTTCAAAGCAGTTCTTC.